These 21 T cell receptor beta chains were sequenced from one sample in a study of T-cell memory formation after mild COVID-19. Via MiXCR, TCRdb re-called the 5' RACE reads, giving one row per CDR3 protein. The sample contains 300,000 to 400,000 distinct CDR3 sequences, around an eighth of which appear only once. Sequencing input: PBMCs or a T cell subset sorted from them (not recorded which). Receptors originate from a man between 18 and 29 years old who had mild COVID-19 (a few samples of this study predate the infection). Cell type and time point are not known.

The chain couples TRBV6-5 to TRBJ1-2; D perhaps matches TRBD1 (6 bases). Trimming took 6 bases from V and 8 from J, leaving 16 bases between them. Germline V lookup: CDR1 MNHEY, CDR2 SVGAGI. CDR3 size: 13 residues. CDR3 nucleotides: TGTGCCAGCAGCGACACAGGGAGAGGCGGCTACACCTTC. Protein sequence: CASSDTGRGGYTF.

The gene calls are TRBV4-3 and TRBJ2-7, with 9 bases that match TRBD1. Looked up from germline, CDR1 is LGHNA and CDR2 is YSLEER. The junction had 11 bases not matched to a gene; V was cut back by 4 bases and J by 4 bases. This CDR3 region has 16 residues. CDR3 in amino acids: CASSRTPGQGRYEQYF. In nucleotides, the CDR3 is TGCGCCAGCAGCCGGACACCGGGACAGGGTAGATACGAGCAGTACTTC.

The chain employs TRBV7-9 and TRBJ2-3, with unresolved D. Between the trimmed V and J ends, which lost 7 bases and 2 bases, there was a span of 7 bases. Germline CDR1 reads SEHNR; CDR2 reads FQNEAQ (reference sequence). The length of the CDR3 is 12 residues. CDR3 residues: CASTVNTDTQYF. For the CDR3, the DNA is TGTGCCAGCACCGTCAACACAGATACGCAGTATTTT.

This clonotype was observed at least ten times. The chain employs TRBV6-4 and TRBJ2-3, with D possibly TRBD2 on 6 matching bases. Germline V gene lookup returns CDR1 MRHNA and CDR2 SNTAGT. Deletions cut 2 bases from V and 1 base from J, with 7 bases between. CDR3 length: 14 amino acids. The CDR3 is CASSDGEGTDTQYF. In DNA form, the CDR3 reads TGTGCCAGCAGTGACGGGGAGGGCACAGATACGCAGTATTTT.

V gene TRBV7-9 combines with J gene TRBJ2-5; D unclear. Germline V lookup: CDR1 SEHNR, CDR2 FQNEAQ (reference sequence). This CDR3 is built from 11 residues. Trimming left V 6 bases short and J 4 bases short, with 6 bases between. The CDR3 protein is CASRRVETQYF. The CDR3 region has the DNA TGTGCCAGCAGACGGGTAGAGACCCAGTACTTC.

This chain joins TRBV4-1 and TRBJ2-7, with a tentative D call TRBD2 (5 bases). CDR1 is MGHRA and CDR2 is YSYEKL in the germline V gene. The germline V and J ends were trimmed by 1 base and 2 bases, with 9 bases remaining between them. This CDR3 has 14 residues. This CDR3 is CASSQGHGTYEQYV. Here the CDR3 DNA reads TGCGCCAGCAGCCAAGGGCACGGGACCTACGAGCAGTACGTC.

This rearrangement joins TRBV12-3 or TRBV12-4 to TRBJ1-1; D not certain. V lost 2 bases to trimming and J lost 1 base, with 17 bases between them. The CDR3 is 17 residues long. CDR3 region: CASSLYSLRGSNTEAFF. The DNA for the CDR3 is TGTGCCAGCAGTTTATATAGTCTTCGGGGATCGAACACTGAAGCTTTCTTT.

This rearrangement joins TRBV11-2 to TRBJ2-7, with a tentative D call TRBD1 (6 bases). The CDR3 runs to 13 residues. Trimming stripped 4 bases from V and 8 bases from J, with 15 bases between. Per the germline V gene, CDR1 is SGHAT and CDR2 is FQNNGV. Written as DNA, the CDR3 is TGTGCCAGCAGCTCTATGGACAGCCATCAGCAGTACTTC. Protein product: CASSSMDSHQQYF.

The gene calls are TRBV6-2 or TRBV6-3 and TRBJ1-1; weak D call: TRBD1 (6 bases). Per germline, CDR1 MNHEY and CDR2 SVGEGT. V was clipped by 2 bases and J by 0 bases, with 10 bases between them. This CDR3 has 15 amino acids. CDR3 in amino acids: CASSYGGGLNTEAFF. CDR3 nucleotide sequence: TGTGCCAGCAGTTACGGGGGCGGACTGAACACTGAAGCTTTCTTT.

This clonotype was seen at least ten times. The chain combines TRBV20-1 with TRBJ2-7, with 9 bases lining up with TRBD1. The CDR3 is 15 amino acids. The junction had 7 bases not matched to a gene; V was cut back by 4 bases and J by 0 bases. CDR1 and CDR2 from the germline V gene are DFQATT and SNEGSKA (reference sequence). The CDR3 loop is CSATSGTGSSYEQYV. The CDR3 bases are TGCAGTGCTACCTCCGGGACAGGGAGCTCCTACGAGCAGTACGTC.

This clonotype was found a few times. The rearrangement joins TRBV6-2 or TRBV6-3 to TRBJ1-1; D is undetermined. The V gene lost 2 bases and the J gene lost 1 base, with 5 bases spanning the gap. The CDR3 is 13 amino acids. Germline CDR1 reads MNHEY; CDR2 reads SVGEGT. In nucleotides, the CDR3 is TGTGCCAGCAGTTACGAGGAGAACACTGAAGCTTTCTTT. Translating gives CASSYEENTEAFF.

The chain has TRBV6-5 and TRBJ1-5, with 7 bases lining up with TRBD1. The CDR3 extends over 17 amino acids. The germline gives CDR1 MNHEY, CDR2 SVGAGI. J gave up 3 bases and V 6 bases, and 14 bases lay outside the gene matches. The chain's CDR3 is CASRLRATGRPNQPQHF. The DNA of the CDR3 is TGTGCCAGCAGACTAAGGGCGACAGGGAGGCCCAATCAGCCCCAGCATTTT.

This clonotype was counted many times. The chain employs TRBV20-1 and TRBJ2-3; TRBD2 might be the D (5 bases). Trimming left V 3 bases short and J 6 bases short, with 22 bases between. Per the germline V gene, CDR1 is DFQATT and CDR2 is SNEGSKA (reference sequence). The CDR3 is made up of 16 amino acids. The CDR3 is CSARGFLANSSDTQYF. The CDR3 DNA sequence: TGCAGTGCTAGGGGCTTTCTAGCAAATAGCTCCGATACGCAGTATTTT.

This chain connects TRBV18 to TRBJ2-7; the D gene is possibly TRBD1 (6 bases). CDR1 is KGHSH, CDR2 LQKENI, per germline. The CDR3 contains 13 residues. Trimming took off 2 bases at V and 6 bases at J, with 11 bases between the two ends. The CDR3 nucleotides read TGTGCCAGCTCACCATTGGGGGCCGGCGAGCAGTACGTC. Translating gives CASSPLGAGEQYV.

This clonotype was recorded at least ten times. V is TRBV6-6 and J is TRBJ2-3; a weak D match, TRBD1 (5 bases). CDR3 length: 13 residues. The germline V gene has CDR1 MNHNY and CDR2 SVGAGI (reference sequence). Between the trimmed V and J ends, which lost 7 bases and 2 bases, there was a span of 10 bases. The CDR3 reads CASTGHLTDTQYF. CDR3 nucleotides: TGTGCCAGCACCGGACACCTCACAGATACGCAGTATTTT.

Only a few counts were recorded for this clonotype. The chain uses TRBV5-1 and TRBJ1-5, with 9 bases that match TRBD1. With 4 bases clipped from V and 4 bases from J, the junction kept 6 bases outside the gene matches. Germline V gives CDR1 SGHRS, CDR2 YFSETQ. The CDR3 has 15 amino acids. DNA for the CDR3: TGCGCCAGCAGCCCACAGGGGGCGATTAATCAGCCCCAGCATTTT. This encodes CASSPQGAINQPQHF. The full variable domain, completed using reference TRBV5-1 and TRBJ1-5, is KAGVTQTPRYLIKTRGQQVTLSCSPISGHRSVSWYQQTPGQGLQFLFEYFSETQRNKGNFPGRFSGRQFSNSRSEMNVSTLELGDSALYLCASSPQGAINQPQHFGDGTRLSIL.

This clonotype was found many times. The chain employs TRBV2 and TRBJ2-5; D is unresolved. CDR3 size: 12 residues. Trimming removed 6 bases at V and 2 bases at J, with 7 bases between. Germline CDR1 is SNHLY and CDR2 is FYNNEI. CDR3 sequence: CASRKDQETQYF. CDR3 nucleotides: TGTGCCAGCAGGAAAGATCAAGAGACCCAGTACTTC. Together with reference TRBV2 and TRBJ2-5, the CDR3 gives the full variable domain: EPEVTQTPSHQVTQMGQEVILRCVPISNHLYFYWYRQILGQKVEFLVSFYNNEISEKSEIFDDQFSVERPDGSNFTLKIRSTKLEDSAMYFCASRKDQETQYFGPGTRLLVL.

The CDR3, as DNA: TGTGCCAGCAGCTTCCCCCAGGGGACCCTTGACACCTTC. It encodes CASSFPQGTLDTF. V gene TRBV7-2 combines with J gene TRBJ1-2, with D maybe TRBD1 (6 bases). Germline V CDR1 and CDR2: SGHTA, FQGNSA. The CDR3 loop spans 13 amino acids. Trimming pared 3 bases from V and 12 bases from J, leaving 17 bases between.

This chain uses TRBV27 with TRBJ2-5, with D possibly matching TRBD2 (5 bases). Trimming shortened V by 0 bases and J by 1 base, and 9 bases separated the two germline ends. This CDR3 comprises 15 residues. Germline-derived CDR1 and CDR2 are MNHEY and SMNVEV (reference sequence). DNA of the CDR3: TGTGCCAGCAGTTTATCACAAGCGGTCCAAGAGACCCAGTACTTC. Protein: CASSLSQAVQETQYF.

Ten or more counts support this clonotype. The chain joins TRBV7-9 to TRBJ2-2, with 7 bases identical to TRBD1. This CDR3 has 14 amino acids. Germline V CDR1 and CDR2: SEHNR, FQNEAQ (reference sequence). With 6 bases clipped from V and 3 bases from J, the junction kept 4 bases outside the gene matches. The CDR3 region is CASSYDRDTGELFF. The CDR3 DNA sequence: TGTGCCAGCAGTTACGACAGGGACACCGGGGAGCTGTTTTTT. Using reference TRBV7-9 and TRBJ2-2 for the parts outside the CDR3, the full variable domain is DTGVSQNPRHKITKRGQNVTFRCDPISEHNRLYWYRQTLGQGPEFLTYFQNEAQLEKSRLLSDRFSAERPKGSFSTLEIQRTEQGDSAMYLCASSYDRDTGELFFGEGSRLTVL.

CDR3 coding DNA: TGCAGTGCTAGAGCTAGCGGGGGGGGGACCGGGGAGCTGTTTTTT. Amino acids: CSARASGGGTGELFF. The chain recombines TRBV20-1 with TRBJ2-2, with TRBD2 matching 12 bases. The ends lost 1 base at V and 5 bases at J; junction bases unmatched: 2. This CDR3 has 15 amino acids. Germline V lookup: CDR1 DFQATT, CDR2 SNEGSKA (reference sequence).